The 3 T cell receptor beta chains reported below all come from one sample, sequenced in a study of blood T cell repertoires in COVID-19. Assay used: immunoSEQ multiplex PCR; TCRdb lists only in-frame clones, some missing. The data contain about 45,000 clones, 82% of them singletons. Input material: peripheral blood. These receptors were taken from a human donor in a cohort sampled during active COVID-19.

The count of this clone is one. The J gene is TRBJ2-4, the V gene TRBV2; 12 bases map to TRBD2. From germline, CDR1 is SNHLY and CDR2 FYNNEI. The CDR3 is made up of 16 amino acids. J gave up 1 base and V 5 bases, and 3 bases lay outside the gene matches. As DNA, the CDR3 is TGTGCCAGCAGTCGTACTAGCGGGAGGGCCAAAAACATTCAGTACTTC. This gives the protein CASSRTSGRAKNIQYF.

This chain links TRBV7-2 with TRBJ2-7; D is possibly TRBD2 (6 bases). Germline lookup yields CDR1 SGHTA and CDR2 FQGNSA. The CDR3 is 14 residues long. V was shortened by 4 bases and J by 5 bases, with 15 bases between the two germline ends. The DNA of the CDR3 is TGTGCCAGCAGCTCTCTCAGCGGGCTGGACGAGCAGTACTTC. Its translation is CASSSLSGLDEQYF. Variable domain in full (rest from reference TRBV7-2 and TRBJ2-7): GAGVSQSPSNKVTEKGKDVELRCDPISGHTALYWYRQSLGQGLEFLIYFQGNSAPDKSGLPSDRFSAERTGGSVSTLTIQRTQQEDSAVYLCASSSLSGLDEQYFGPGTRLTVT.

This clone was seen only once. The chain uses TRBV9 and TRBJ1-4; D is undetermined. The V gene's germline CDR1 is SGDLS and CDR2 YYNGEE. Trimming left V 0 bases short and J 5 bases short, with 5 bases between. The CDR3 spans 13 residues. This CDR3 is CASSVALNEKLFF. The CDR3 DNA is TGTGCCAGCAGCGTAGCCCTAAATGAAAAACTGTTTTTT.